This TCR beta chain was profiled in a study of beta chain features in type 1 diabetes. What was sequenced were expressed TCRB transcripts, since all of the isolated RNA had been reverse transcribed. Clones were read by immunoSEQ multiplex PCR, and TCRdb kept only the in-frame ones, dropping some. The sample has roughly 610,000 clones, 15% to 18% seen once. The CDR3 is made up of 13 amino acids. Deletions cut 8 bases from V and 0 bases from J, with 10 bases between. Germline V gene lookup returns CDR1 SNHLY and CDR2 FYNNEI. In this sample, this clone turned up a few times. This sequence was found in a man in his late teens or twenties in good health. Sequences were obtained from naive CD4+ T cells from blood. V and J are TRBV2 and TRBJ2-5; D ambiguous. The CDR3 here is CASPDKDQETQYF. The CDR3 DNA is TGTGCCAGCCCCGACAAGGACCAAGAGACCCAGTACTTC.